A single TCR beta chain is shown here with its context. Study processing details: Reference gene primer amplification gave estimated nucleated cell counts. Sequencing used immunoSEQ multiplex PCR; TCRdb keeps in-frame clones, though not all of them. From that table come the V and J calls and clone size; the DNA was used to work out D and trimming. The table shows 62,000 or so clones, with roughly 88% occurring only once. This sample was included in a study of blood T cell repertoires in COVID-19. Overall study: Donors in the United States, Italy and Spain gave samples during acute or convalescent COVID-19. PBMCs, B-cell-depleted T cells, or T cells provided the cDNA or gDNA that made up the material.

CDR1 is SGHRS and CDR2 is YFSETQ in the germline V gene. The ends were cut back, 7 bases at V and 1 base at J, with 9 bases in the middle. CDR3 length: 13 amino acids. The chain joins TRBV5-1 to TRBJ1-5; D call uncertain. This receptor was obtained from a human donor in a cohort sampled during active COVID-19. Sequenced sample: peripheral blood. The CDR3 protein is CASATESNQPQHF. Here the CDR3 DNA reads TGCGCCAGCGCTACTGAGAGCAATCAGCCCCAGCATTTT.